One and the same sample provided the 26 T cell receptor beta chains below, sequenced in a study of technical replicates of blood from several donors. The data were produced by immunoSEQ multiplex PCR, yet TCRdb's version contains in-frame clones alone and is incomplete. The table shows around 60,000 clones, with more than 85% occurring only once. Sequenced sample: PBMCs. The receptors derive from a human donor in good health. Some clones in this sample may be carry-over from other donors' samples.

V and J are TRBV5-5 and TRBJ1-2; the match to TRBD1 covers 8 bases. The trim removed 1 base at V and 5 bases at J, leaving 4 bases unmatched. The germline gives CDR1 SGHKS, CDR2 YYEKEE (reference sequence). There are 14 residues in the CDR3. CDR3 sequence reads: CASSLWQGAYGYTF. DNA for the CDR3: TGTGCCAGCAGCTTGTGGCAGGGGGCTTATGGCTACACCTTC.

This clone was detected once. The V gene is TRBV10-3, the J gene TRBJ2-2; 10 nucleotides align to TRBD2. The CDR3 totals 17 residues. V trimming: 8 bases; J trimming: 1 base; junction bases outside the gene matches: 10. CDR1 and CDR2 (germline): ENHRY, SYGVKD. The CDR3 reads CAISSSGSPVNTGELFF. CDR3 nucleotides: TGTGCCATCTCCTCTAGCGGGAGCCCCGTGAACACCGGGGAGCTGTTTTTT.

The chain combines TRBV15 with TRBJ2-7, with a possible D match to TRBD1 (6 bases). With 0 bases removed from V and 2 bases from J, the gap between germline ends came to 17 bases. From germline, CDR1 is LNHNV and CDR2 YYDKDF (reference sequence). The CDR3 length is 17 residues. As DNA, the CDR3 is TGTGCCACCAGCAGAGAACAGGGAACCCACCGACCCTACGAGCAGTACTTC. It encodes CATSREQGTHRPYEQYF.

The rearrangement uses TRBV13 and TRBJ2-2; 8 bases line up with TRBD1. With V trimmed by 0 bases and J by 5 bases, 5 bases remained unmatched. CDR1 and CDR2 (germline): PRHDT, FYEKMQ (reference sequence). The CDR3 loop spans 16 amino acids. The CDR3 DNA reads as TGTGCCAGCAGCTTAGGGGCAGGGGGCCGGACCGGGGAGCTGTTTTTT. It specifies CASSLGAGGRTGELFF.

The table lists this clone with a few counts. The chain recombines TRBV28 with TRBJ2-3, with D tentatively TRBD2 (5 bases). This CDR3 contains 17 residues. V lost 8 bases to trimming and J lost 2 bases, with 23 bases between them. Germline V CDR1 and CDR2: MDHEN, SYDVKM. The CDR3 DNA follows: TGTGCCAGCTCAACCCCTTATGGGCTAGCATTCACAGATACGCAGTATTTT. Translating gives CASSTPYGLAFTDTQYF.

This chain links TRBV5-1 with TRBJ2-7; TRBD1 agrees at 7 bases. The V gene's germline CDR1 is SGHRS and CDR2 YFSETQ. The length of the CDR3 is 14 residues. Trimming at V came to 3 bases and at J to 5 bases, leaving 8 bases not matched to a gene. CDR3 DNA: TGCGCCAGCAGCTCTTACCGGGACAGCAACGAGCAGTACTTC. Amino acid sequence: CASSSYRDSNEQYF.

This chain uses TRBV12-5 with TRBJ2-1; possibly TRBD1 for D (5 bases). The germline V gene encodes CDR1 LGHNT and CDR2 FRNRAP. Trimming left V 6 bases short and J 2 bases short, with 14 bases between. The CDR3 covers 15 residues. Written as DNA, the CDR3 is TGTGCTAGTGGCCGCCAGGGCCAGACCTACAATGAGCAGTTCTTC. It specifies CASGRQGQTYNEQFF. The full variable domain, its missing parts supplied by reference TRBV12-5 and TRBJ2-1, is DARVTQTPRHKVTEMGQEVTMRCQPILGHNTVFWYRQTMMQGLELLAYFRNRAPLDDSGMPKDRFSAEMPDATLATLKIQPSEPRDSAVYFCASGRQGQTYNEQFFGPGTRLTVL.

This chain links TRBV7-2 with TRBJ2-1; 14 nucleotides align to TRBD2. J was trimmed by 5 bases and V by 1 base; bases with no gene match: 10. This CDR3 is built from 19 residues. The V gene's germline CDR1 is SGHTA and CDR2 FQGNSA. As DNA, the CDR3 is TGTGCCAGCAGCTTAGTTGGGACTAGCGGGAGAGGTGAAGACAATGAGCAGTTCTTC. This gives the protein CASSLVGTSGRGEDNEQFF.

The gene calls are TRBV7-9 and TRBJ2-3; 11 nucleotides match TRBD2. Losses at the gene ends were 3 bases for V and 6 bases for J; bases not matched to a gene: 2. The germline gives CDR1 SEHNR, CDR2 FQNEAQ (reference sequence). CDR3 size: 14 residues. The CDR3 DNA sequence: TGTGCCAGCAGCTTGGCTAGCGGGGGGGATACGCAGTATTTT. This codes for CASSLASGGDTQYF. The full variable domain, rest sourced from reference TRBV7-9 and TRBJ2-3, is DTGVSQNPRHKITKRGQNVTFRCDPISEHNRLYWYRQTLGQGPEFLTYFQNEAQLEKSRLLSDRFSAERPKGSFSTLEIQRTEQGDSAMYLCASSLASGGDTQYFGPGTRLTVL.

This clone has just one count. V is TRBV5-1 and J is TRBJ2-1; D is perhaps TRBD1 (5 bases). The CDR3 sequence is 14 residues long. The V and J ends lost 2 bases and 2 bases respectively, with 8 bases between them. Germline V gives CDR1 SGHRS, CDR2 YFSETQ. The CDR3 nucleotides read TGCGCCAGCAGCTTAGGGGAAACCTACAATGAGCAGTTCTTC. The encoded protein is CASSLGETYNEQFF.

The rearrangement joins TRBV10-1 to TRBJ2-5; 7 nucleotides match TRBD2. In germline, CDR1 is WNHNN, CDR2 SYGVQD (reference sequence). V lost 5 bases and J lost 1; bases outside the gene matches: 10. The CDR3 is 16 residues long. CDR3 loop: CASSHTLGGPQETQYF. CDR3 nucleotides: TGCGCCAGCAGTCACACCTTGGGAGGGCCCCAAGAGACCCAGTACTTC.

V is TRBV9 and J is TRBJ2-5, with TRBD2 matching over 7 bases. V shed 2 bases, J shed 5 bases, and the junction held 12 bases outside the gene matches. Germline V lookup: CDR1 SGDLS, CDR2 YYNGEE. The CDR3 contains 16 residues. CDR3 coding DNA: TGTGCCAGCAGCGTGGGGGACCACACAGCGGGGGAGACCCAGTACTTC. This gives the protein CASSVGDHTAGETQYF.

In nucleotides, the CDR3 is TGTGCCAGCAGCCGGGGGACTACCTACGAGCAGTACTTC. It translates to CASSRGTTYEQYF. V is TRBV5-6 and J is TRBJ2-7; 7 bases are shared with TRBD2. Germline V lookup: CDR1 SGHDT, CDR2 YYEEEE. V trimming: 4 bases; J trimming: 2 bases; junction bases outside the gene matches: 3. The length of the CDR3 is 13 residues.

V usage is TRBV27 and J usage is TRBJ2-3, with D possibly matching TRBD2 (5 bases). Trimming cost V 2 bases and J 1 base, with 13 bases left between them. Germline V lookup: CDR1 MNHEY, CDR2 SMNVEV (reference sequence). CDR3 length equals 16 residues. In DNA, the CDR3 is TGTGCCAGCAGTTTACTCTCCCCGAGGGGCACAGATACGCAGTATTTT. Protein sequence: CASSLLSPRGTDTQYF.

The chain recombines TRBV7-6 with TRBJ2-3, with 7 bases aligning to TRBD2. CDR3 length equals 12 residues. CDR1 and CDR2 (germline): SGHVS, FNYEAQ. V shed 1 base and J 9 bases; nucleotides not matched to a gene: 1. The CDR3 sequence: CASSLERGTQYF. The CDR3 nucleotides are TGTGCCAGCAGCTTAGAGCGGGGAACGCAGTATTTT.

This CDR3 reads CASSRTGGTGELFF. Written as DNA, the CDR3 is TGCGCCAGCAGCCGGACAGGGGGCACCGGGGAGCTGTTTTTT. The chain links TRBV4-3 to TRBJ2-2; 10 positions agree with TRBD1. The CDR3 extends over 14 amino acids. The ends lost 4 bases at V and 4 bases at J; junction bases unmatched: 0. Germline CDR1 LGHNA, CDR2 YSLEER.

The chain couples TRBV4-3 to TRBJ2-7, with TRBD2 identical over 7 bases. J gave up 7 bases and V 0 bases, and 6 bases lay outside the gene matches. Germline assignment: CDR1 LGHNA and CDR2 YSLEER. The CDR3 extends over 14 amino acids. This chain's CDR3 is CASSQDAGAGEQYF. Here the CDR3 DNA reads TGCGCCAGCAGCCAAGATGCGGGAGCGGGTGAGCAGTACTTC.

The chain is built from TRBV30 and TRBJ1-5, with D possibly matching TRBD1 (5 bases). Germline CDR1 reads GTSNPN; CDR2 reads SVGIG (reference sequence). V was pared by 0 bases and J by 3 bases, with 12 bases between. This CDR3 comprises 15 residues. In DNA, the CDR3 is TGTGCCTGGAGTGTACACGGGGGGTCCAATCAGCCCCAGCATTTT. It codes for CAWSVHGGSNQPQHF.

For the CDR3, the DNA is TGTGCCAGCTCATCCTGGACAGACTCTGGAAACACCATATATTTT. Translating gives CASSSWTDSGNTIYF. This chain connects TRBV7-2 to TRBJ1-3; D is perhaps TRBD1 (6 bases). CDR3 length equals 15 residues. V was clipped by 8 bases and J by 0 bases, with 14 bases between them. Looked up from germline, CDR1 is SGHTA and CDR2 is FQGNSA.

A single count supports this clone. The V gene is TRBV2, the J gene TRBJ1-2, with 7 positions matching TRBD1. The junction had 3 bases not matched to a gene; V was cut back by 5 bases and J by 0 bases. Germline CDR1 SNHLY, CDR2 FYNNEI. The CDR3 runs 14 residues. CDR3 loop: CASSSQGTNYGYTF. The CDR3 DNA sequence: TGTGCCAGCAGTTCACAGGGGACTAACTATGGCTACACCTTC.

The chain carries TRBV6-5 and TRBJ2-7; 9 bases agree with TRBD1. The CDR3 consists of 15 residues. Germline V gene lookup returns CDR1 MNHEY and CDR2 SVGAGI. Losses at the gene ends were 0 bases for V and 1 base for J; bases not matched to a gene: 1. DNA for the CDR3: TGTGCCAGCAGTTACTCGGGGACAGGGTCCTACGAGCAGTACTTC. The encoded protein is CASSYSGTGSYEQYF.

The chain uses TRBV25-1 and TRBJ1-1; D is uncertain. Germline loops: CDR1 MGHDK, CDR2 SYGVNS. The CDR3 contains 14 residues. The V end lost 2 bases, the J end lost 5 bases, and 12 bases lay between the germline ends. This chain's CDR3 is CASSEGLGRTEAFF. The CDR3 DNA sequence: TGTGCCAGCAGTGAAGGCCTAGGAAGAACTGAAGCTTTCTTT.

The chain joins TRBV19 to TRBJ1-3; no definite D call. The V gene lost 7 bases and the J gene lost 1 base, with 5 bases spanning the gap. Germline CDR1 is LNHDA and CDR2 is SQIVND (reference sequence). CDR3 length: 12 amino acids. The CDR3 DNA sequence: TGTGCCAGTACGGGGTCTGGAAACACCATATATTTT. This translates into CASTGSGNTIYF.

This clone appeared a single time. This rearrangement joins TRBV7-2 to TRBJ2-7; 12 bases line up with TRBD2. CDR3 length equals 15 residues. V shed 5 bases and J 1 base; nucleotides not matched to a gene: 3. Germline CDR1 reads SGHTA; CDR2 reads FQGNSA. The CDR3 is CASSRLAGVSYEQYF. CDR3 nucleotide sequence: TGTGCCAGCAGCCGACTAGCGGGAGTGTCCTACGAGCAGTACTTC.

The chain employs TRBV5-4 and TRBJ2-2; D remains ambiguous. V shed 0 bases and J shed 1 base, with 4 bases lying between them. Germline CDR1 SGHNT, CDR2 YYREEE (reference sequence). The CDR3 loop spans 14 amino acids. CDR3 protein: CASSLARNTGELFF. The DNA for the CDR3 is TGTGCCAGCAGCTTGGCCAGGAACACCGGGGAGCTGTTTTTT.

The CDR3 protein is CASSNLAGRYEQYF. The CDR3 nucleotides read TGTGCCAGCAGCAACCTAGCGGGAAGGTACGAGCAGTACTTC. The J gene is TRBJ2-7, the V gene TRBV7-8; 9 positions agree with TRBD2. The CDR3 spans 14 residues. Germline CDR1 reads SGHVS; CDR2 reads FQNEAQ. V was pared by 5 bases and J by 4 bases, with 6 bases of the junction left unmatched.